This T cell receptor beta chain was obtained from a study of blood T cell repertoires in COVID-19. Overall study context: The study drew acute and convalescent COVID-19 samples from the United States, Italy and Spain. PBMCs, B-cell-depleted T cells, or T cells provided the cDNA or gDNA that made up the material.

Study processing details: Amplified reference gene primers provided the basis for estimating nucleated cell counts. Profiling relied on immunoSEQ multiplex PCR, and the TCRdb table lists in-frame clones only, not all of them. That table is the source of V, J and clone size, and D and trimming were worked out from the DNA. Among tens of thousands of clones listed, 80% to 85% were seen once. Material for sequencing was peripheral blood. The TCR sequence derives from a woman aged 60 to 75 with acute or convalescent COVID-19.

The CDR3 DNA reads as TGTGCCAGCAGCCCCGACACAACAGATACGCAGTATTTT. Protein: CASSPDTTDTQYF. This chain connects TRBV12-3 or TRBV12-4 to TRBJ2-3; no firm D call. V lost 6 bases and J 3 bases, leaving 10 bases between the germline ends. This CDR3 has 13 amino acids.